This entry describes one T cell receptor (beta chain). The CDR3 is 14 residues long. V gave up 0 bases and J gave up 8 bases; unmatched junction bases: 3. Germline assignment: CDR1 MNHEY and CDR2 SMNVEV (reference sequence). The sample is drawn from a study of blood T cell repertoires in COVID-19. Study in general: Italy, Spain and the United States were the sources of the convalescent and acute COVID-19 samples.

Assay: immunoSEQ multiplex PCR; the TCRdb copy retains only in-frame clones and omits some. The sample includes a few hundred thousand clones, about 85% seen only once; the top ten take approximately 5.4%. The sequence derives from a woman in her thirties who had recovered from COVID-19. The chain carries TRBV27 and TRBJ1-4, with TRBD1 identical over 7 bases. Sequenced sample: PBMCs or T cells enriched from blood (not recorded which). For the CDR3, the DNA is TGTGCCAGCAGTTTATCAGGGGGCGCGGAAAAACTGTTTTTT. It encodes CASSLSGGAEKLFF.